This T cell receptor (beta chain) was captured by sequencing in a study of T-cell reconstitution after alpha-beta-depleted transplantation in children. General observations from the study: T-cell numbers and diversity, one year after transplant, stemmed largely from T cells that were newly produced. Reportedly, only several hundred clones from non-depleted graft cells drove alpha-beta T-cell counts at about two months. After transplant, high TCRbeta diversity at day 60 in some patients arose from surviving recipient T cells and thymic progenitors.

This clonotype was counted at least ten times. The target antigen is unknown. This CDR3 comprises 12 residues. V lost 10 bases to trimming and J lost 0 bases, with 6 bases between them. The germline V gene encodes CDR1 KGHDR and CDR2 SFDVKD. Using unique molecular identifiers, the investigators prepared the TCRbeta library. TCRdb recomputed calls from the PCR reads with MiXCR, one row per CDR3 protein. Of hundreds of thousands of distinct CDR3 sequences detected, 11% appear once; the ten largest clones hold around 20%. The input for sequencing was peripheral blood, taken 180 days after TCRalphabeta/CD19-depleted stem cell transplant. The clonotype was recovered from a male patient under 10 years old who had a stem cell transplant for chronic granulomatous disease, so the T cells may come from the graft donor. The chain is built from TRBV24-1 and TRBJ2-1; no clear D gene. CDR3 protein: CATGTSYNEQFF. The CDR3 nucleotides are TGTGCCACAGGTACCTCCTACAATGAGCAGTTCTTC.